These 32 T cell receptor beta chains share one sample of origin, sequenced in a study of T cell responses to AZD1222 COVID-19 vaccine. The assay was immunoSEQ multiplex PCR, and TCRdb's table has in-frame clones only and misses some. Here the sample spans around 180,000 clones, over 80% being singletons. Material: peripheral blood, obtained on day 0 of AZD1222 vaccination. Receptors were obtained from an adult in good health.

This clone was recorded a few times. The chain recombines TRBV28 with TRBJ1-2; D remains ambiguous. The V end was cut by 3 bases, the J end by 3 bases, with 20 bases between. There are 17 residues in the CDR3. CDR1 is MDHEN and CDR2 is SYDVKM in the germline V gene. CDR3 residues: CASSFMQVMEGDYGYTF. CDR3 in DNA: TGTGCCAGCAGTTTCATGCAGGTGATGGAAGGAGACTATGGCTACACCTTC.

V usage is TRBV10-1 and J usage is TRBJ2-1; the match to TRBD1 covers 10 bases. Germline CDR1 reads WNHNN; CDR2 reads SYGVQD (reference sequence). This CDR3 contains 13 residues. Trimming removed 6 bases from V and 6 bases from J; junction bases left unmatched: 2. The CDR3 spells CASSRDRGNEQFF. CDR3 coding DNA: TGCGCCAGCAGCCGGGACAGGGGCAATGAGCAGTTCTTC.

The rearrangement links TRBV15 to TRBJ2-5, with D perhaps TRBD1 or TRBD2 (5 bases each). The CDR3 length is 14 residues. Germline-derived CDR1 and CDR2 are LNHNV and YYDKDF (reference sequence). Trimming left V 3 bases short and J 8 bases short, with 16 bases between. This CDR3 reads CATSRGDPSGTQYF. In DNA, the CDR3 is TGTGCCACCAGCAGGGGGGACCCGAGCGGAACCCAGTACTTC.

The V gene is TRBV5-4, the J gene TRBJ1-3; possible D gene TRBD1, 6 bases. CDR3 length: 16 amino acids. Germline V CDR1 and CDR2: SGHNT, YYREEE (reference sequence). Trimming took off 4 bases at V and 0 bases at J, with 14 bases between the two ends. The CDR3 nucleotides are TGTGCCAGCAGCGGCGCCGACAGGTCCTCTGGAAACACCATATATTTT. Protein sequence: CASSGADRSSGNTIYF.

This clone was picked up one time. The chain has TRBV19 and TRBJ1-5, with a weak D call TRBD1 (5 bases). Trimming pared 5 bases from V and 3 bases from J, leaving 14 bases between. This CDR3 has 15 residues. In germline, CDR1 is LNHDA, CDR2 SQIVND (reference sequence). DNA of the CDR3: TGTGCCAGTAGTTTTCAATCGGGGGTCAATCAGCCCCAGCATTTT. This translates into CASSFQSGVNQPQHF.

This clone has more than one count but fewer than ten. Other nucleotide sequences in the sample specify the same CDR3. This CDR3 reads CASSLSGGETQYF. For the CDR3, the DNA is TGTGCCAGCAGCTTGTCGGGAGGAGAGACCCAGTACTTC. V usage is TRBV7-9 and J usage is TRBJ2-5; TRBD2 agrees at 7 bases. The V segment lost 3 bases and the J segment 4 bases; nucleotides outside the gene matches: 2. In germline, CDR1 is SEHNR, CDR2 FQNEAQ (reference sequence). The CDR3 has 13 residues.

The chain carries TRBV19 and TRBJ2-3, with TRBD1 identical over 9 bases. With V trimmed by 7 bases and J by 4 bases, 3 bases remained unmatched. The germline CDR1 and CDR2 sequences are LNHDA and SQIVND (reference sequence). The CDR3 contains 13 residues. The CDR3 DNA reads TGTGCCAGTACGGACAGGGGACCAGATACGCAGTATTTT. Residues: CASTDRGPDTQYF.

The rearrangement joins TRBV5-3 to TRBJ1-1; the match to TRBD1 covers 12 bases. TRBV5-3 has ORF status, its function being uncertain. CDR3 length: 19 residues. V shed 0 bases and J 6 bases; nucleotides not matched to a gene: 15. The chain's CDR3 is CARSLAPSGTGGAPSEAFF. For the CDR3, the DNA is TGTGCCAGAAGCTTGGCACCTTCCGGGACAGGGGGCGCCCCTTCTGAAGCTTTCTTT.

This chain uses TRBV6-5 with TRBJ2-7; 9 bases map to TRBD1. After removal of 6 bases from V and 3 bases from J, the junction contained 6 bases not matched to a gene. Germline loops: CDR1 MNHEY, CDR2 SVGAGI. The CDR3 runs 14 residues. The chain's CDR3 is CASSLGQGFYEQYF. The DNA for the CDR3 is TGTGCCAGCAGCCTAGGACAGGGGTTCTACGAGCAGTACTTC.

This chain links TRBV10-1 with TRBJ2-2, with D perhaps matching TRBD1 (5 bases). The CDR3 spans 16 residues. From germline, CDR1 is WNHNN and CDR2 SYGVQD (reference sequence). V was clipped by 5 bases and J by 0 bases, with 13 bases between them. CDR3 amino acids: CASSQPTGTNTGELFF. DNA for the CDR3: TGCGCCAGCAGTCAACCCACAGGAACGAACACCGGGGAGCTGTTTTTT.

The chain has TRBV5-1 and TRBJ1-3, with a tentative D call TRBD1 (5 bases). Per the germline V gene, CDR1 is SGHRS and CDR2 is YFSETQ. The V gene lost 4 bases and the J gene lost 2 bases, with 13 bases spanning the gap. The CDR3 contains 15 residues. The CDR3 loop is CASSPLAGTGNTIYF. In DNA, the CDR3 is TGCGCCAGCAGCCCCCTCGCAGGGACTGGAAACACCATATATTTT.

The V call is TRBV6-5, the J call TRBJ2-7, with D possibly matching TRBD2 (5 bases). The germline V gene encodes CDR1 MNHEY and CDR2 SVGAGI. The length of the CDR3 is 14 residues. Between the trimmed V and J ends, which lost 6 bases and 0 bases, there was a span of 12 bases. The CDR3 protein is CASSGQTSSYEQYF. Here the CDR3 DNA reads TGTGCCAGCAGCGGGCAAACTAGCTCCTACGAGCAGTACTTC.

The chain joins TRBV6-5 to TRBJ2-1; no clear D. The CDR3 is 12 residues long. The germline V and J ends were trimmed by 4 bases and 3 bases, with 4 bases remaining between them. Germline CDR1 is MNHEY and CDR2 is SVGAGI. CDR3 amino acids: CASSFSYNEQFF. DNA of the CDR3: TGTGCCAGCAGTTTCAGCTACAATGAGCAGTTCTTC.

This clone was counted once. CDR3: CAIKTPGTDHQQYF. The CDR3 DNA reads TGTGCCATCAAAACGCCCGGGACAGACCACCAGCAGTACTTC. This chain uses TRBV10-3 with TRBJ2-7, with 7 bases that match TRBD1. Germline V lookup: CDR1 ENHRY, CDR2 SYGVKD. Germline trimming cut 7 bases from V and 8 bases from J; bases unmatched to any gene: 14. The CDR3 spans 14 residues.

Written as DNA, the CDR3 is TGTGCCAGCAGCTCCTCGCAGGGGGACTATGGCTACACCTTC. It translates to CASSSSQGDYGYTF. This chain joins TRBV11-1 and TRBJ1-2; 7 nucleotides agree with TRBD1. Germline assignment: CDR1 SGHAT and CDR2 FQDESV (reference sequence). The V segment lost 4 bases and the J segment 3 bases; nucleotides outside the gene matches: 5. This CDR3 is built from 14 residues. Combining the CDR3 with reference TRBV11-1 and TRBJ1-2 gives the whole variable domain EAEVAQSPRYKITEKSQAVAFWCDPISGHATLYWYRQILGQGPELLVQFQDESVVDDSQLPKDRFSAERLKGVDSTLKIQPAELGDSAMYLCASSSSQGDYGYTFGSGTRLTVV.

This clone has only one observation. This sequence joins TRBV30 and TRBJ1-5; the D is unclear. The CDR3 contains 16 residues. Trimming removed 1 base at V and 4 bases at J, with 17 bases between. Germline values: CDR1 GTSNPN, CDR2 SVGIG (reference sequence). CDR3 loop: CAWSGPTAVPNQPQHF. CDR3 nucleotides: TGTGCCTGGAGTGGACCTACGGCGGTGCCTAATCAGCCCCAGCATTTT. The full variable domain, with the rest looked up from reference TRBV30 and TRBJ1-5, is SQTIHQWPATLVQPVGSPLSLECTVEGTSNPNLYWYRQAAGRGLQLLFYSVGIGQISSEVPQNLSASRPQDRQFILSSKKLLLSDSGFYLCAWSGPTAVPNQPQHFGDGTRLSIL.

The V gene is TRBV7-9, the J gene TRBJ1-4; D is possibly TRBD1 (5 bases). There are 16 residues in the CDR3. The V and J ends lost 1 base and 5 bases respectively, with 14 bases between them. The germline CDR1 and CDR2 sequences are SEHNR and FQNEAQ (reference sequence). DNA of the CDR3: TGTGCCAGCAGCTTAGTGGGGGTCGCAATGAATGAAAAACTGTTTTTT. Translating gives CASSLVGVAMNEKLFF.

J is TRBJ2-5 and V is TRBV10-2; possibly TRBD1 for D (5 bases). Deletions cut 4 bases from V and 4 bases from J, with 7 bases between. Germline V gives CDR1 WSHSY, CDR2 SAAADI. CDR3 length equals 12 residues. Here the CDR3 reads CASSVRAETQYF. CDR3 DNA: TGCGCCAGCAGTGTCAGGGCAGAGACCCAGTACTTC.

The CDR3 loop is CASSPGQYYGYTF. The CDR3 bases are TGTGCCAGCTCACCAGGACAGTACTATGGCTACACCTTC. The chain links TRBV18 to TRBJ1-2, with D possibly being TRBD1 (6 bases). The CDR3 has 13 amino acids. Trimming stripped 2 bases from V and 3 bases from J, with 7 bases between. Germline V gene lookup returns CDR1 KGHSH and CDR2 LQKENI.

V gene TRBV28 combines with J gene TRBJ1-4, with unresolved D. Trimming left V 4 bases short and J 5 bases short, with 5 bases between. The CDR3 consists of 12 residues. The V gene's germline CDR1 is MDHEN and CDR2 SYDVKM. CDR3 nucleotide sequence: TGTGCCAGCAGTTCAGCGAATGAAAAACTGTTTTTT. Translating it yields CASSSANEKLFF.

A word on this clone: The sample carries other DNA sequences with the same CDR3. V and J are TRBV3-1 (or the pseudogene TRBV3-2) and TRBJ1-5; D perhaps matches TRBD1 (5 bases). V shed 2 bases and J shed 1 base, with 6 bases lying between them. Per the germline V gene, CDR1 is LGHDT and CDR2 is YNNKEL (reference sequence). The CDR3 runs to 14 residues. In DNA form, the CDR3 reads TGTGCCAGCAGCCAACAGGGCAGCAATCAGCCCCAGCATTTT. Translated, it gives CASSQQGSNQPQHF.

This chain joins TRBV7-9 and TRBJ1-1; no clear D. V was pared by 1 base and J by 5 bases, with 8 bases between. Germline V lookup: CDR1 SEHNR, CDR2 FQNEAQ (reference sequence). The CDR3 extends over 13 amino acids. The CDR3 here is CASSLELRTEAFF. CDR3 coding DNA: TGTGCCAGCAGCTTAGAACTCAGGACTGAAGCTTTCTTT.

The V and J genes are TRBV2 and TRBJ1-3, with D uncertain. The CDR3 has 15 residues. Germline V gene lookup returns CDR1 SNHLY and CDR2 FYNNEI. Between the trimmed V and J ends, which lost 7 bases and 2 bases, there was a span of 15 bases. The CDR3 is CASNLGQTTGNTIYF. The CDR3 DNA reads as TGTGCCAGCAACCTAGGGCAGACGACTGGAAACACCATATATTTT.

The chain uses TRBV30 and TRBJ1-5; no clear D gene. The CDR3 runs to 13 residues. The germline CDR1 and CDR2 sequences are GTSNPN and SVGIG (reference sequence). Between the trimmed V and J ends, which lost 0 bases and 7 bases, there was a span of 10 bases. The CDR3 protein is CAWSVQPKQPQHF. The CDR3 region has the DNA TGTGCCTGGAGTGTACAACCGAAGCAGCCCCAGCATTTT.

The chain employs TRBV30 and TRBJ2-2; a possible D gene is TRBD2 (6 bases). The length of the CDR3 is 16 residues. Trimming took 5 bases from V and 1 from J, leaving 17 bases between them. The germline CDR1 and CDR2 sequences are GTSNPN and SVGIG (reference sequence). CDR3 amino acids: CAWALDWGVNTGELFF. The CDR3 nucleotides read TGTGCCTGGGCCTTAGATTGGGGGGTGAACACCGGGGAGCTGTTTTTT. The variable domain in full, with the rest retrieved from reference TRBV30 and TRBJ2-2, is SQTIHQWPATLVQPVGSPLSLECTVEGTSNPNLYWYRQAAGRGLQLLFYSVGIGQISSEVPQNLSASRPQDRQFILSSKKLLLSDSGFYLCAWALDWGVNTGELFFGEGSRLTVL.

This chain uses TRBV7-2 with TRBJ2-1; possibly TRBD1 or TRBD2 for D (5 bases each). The length of the CDR3 is 15 residues. Trimming left V 2 bases short and J 0 bases short, with 8 bases between. Germline V gives CDR1 SGHTA, CDR2 FQGNSA. The CDR3, as DNA: TGTGCCAGCAGCTTAATGGGGGTCTCCTACAATGAGCAGTTCTTC. Its translation is CASSLMGVSYNEQFF.

Here the CDR3 DNA reads TGTGCCATCACCAGCAGCGAAACCCCCTATGGCTACACCTTC. It encodes CAITSSETPYGYTF. This chain links TRBV10-3 with TRBJ1-2, with D unresolved. V was pared by 7 bases and J by 4 bases, with 16 bases between. This CDR3 has 14 residues. Germline V gene sequence: CDR1 ENHRY, CDR2 SYGVKD.

The chain couples TRBV11-2 to TRBJ2-5; TRBD2 agrees at 10 bases. This CDR3 has 17 amino acids. CDR1 and CDR2 (germline): SGHAT, FQNNGV. With V trimmed by 2 bases and J by 5 bases, 11 bases remained unmatched. CDR3 residues: CASSLLTTSGIPETQYF. CDR3 sequence (DNA): TGTGCCAGCAGCTTACTAACTACTAGCGGGATCCCTGAGACCCAGTACTTC.

This rearrangement joins TRBV10-1 to TRBJ2-1; 12 nucleotides line up with TRBD2. Losses at the gene ends were 5 bases for V and 7 bases for J; bases not matched to a gene: 3. There are 14 residues in the CDR3. Germline CDR1 and CDR2: WNHNN and SYGVQD (reference sequence). Here the CDR3 DNA reads TGCGCCAGCAGTCTAGCGGGGGGGCCGAATGAGCAGTTCTTC. Its protein product is CASSLAGGPNEQFF.

This sequence joins TRBV5-1 and TRBJ1-3; D is ambiguous. In germline, CDR1 is SGHRS, CDR2 YFSETQ. The CDR3 extends over 15 amino acids. V was shortened by 1 base and J by 0 bases, with 8 bases between the two germline ends. The CDR3 sequence: CASSLTFLSGNTIYF. CDR3 nucleotide sequence: TGCGCCAGCAGCTTGACCTTCCTCTCTGGAAACACCATATATTTT.

The V gene is TRBV3-1 (or the pseudogene TRBV3-2), the J gene TRBJ2-7; D gene uncertain. Germline-derived CDR1 and CDR2 are LGHDT and YNNKEL (reference sequence). The CDR3 covers 13 residues. Trimming cost V 4 bases and J 6 bases, with 13 bases left between them. The CDR3 region is CASSRGSVAEQYF. The DNA of the CDR3 is TGTGCCAGCAGCCGGGGAAGTGTCGCCGAGCAGTACTTC.

For this clone: At one of its ends the junction is not consistent with the germline gene, which may arise from a read error. V gene TRBV7-7 combines with J gene TRBJ1-2, with D tentatively TRBD1 (5 bases). Germline V gene sequence: CDR1 SSHAT, CDR2 FNYEAQ (reference sequence). The CDR3 totals 14 residues. Written as DNA, the CDR3 is TGTGCTAGCAGCTTAGGCGGGGGGAGATATGGCTACACCTTC. Protein: CASSLGGGRYGYTF. The whole variable domain, remainder taken from reference TRBV7-7 and TRBJ1-2, is GAGVSQSPRYKVTKRGQDVTLRCDPISSHATLYWYQQALGQGPEFLTYFNYEAQPDKSGLPSDRFSAERPEGSISTLTIQRTEQRDSAMYRCASSLGGGRYGYTFGSGTRLTVV.